A selection of T cell receptor beta chains follows, all from one sample in a study of identical twins. A single record per CDR3 protein comes from TCRdb applying MiXCR to the 5' RACE reads. The table shows 400,000 to 500,000 distinct CDR3 sequences, with 13% to 15% occurring only once. The data also belong to a second study, concerning yellow fever vaccine responses in identical twins.

The sample comprised CD4+ T cells sorted from blood. All receptors come from a woman aged 18-29 years in good health. The CDR3 runs from the conserved cysteine through the conserved F or W. Clone size appears in some rows only: once, few, many, or a class for an expanded clone.

clone_size: few; v_call: TRBV12-3/TRBV12-4; j_call: TRBJ1-4; cdr3_aa: CASSLTSGGGKLFF
clone_size: .; v_call: TRBV7-8; j_call: TRBJ2-4; cdr3_aa: CASSLEGKDIQYF
clone_size: few; v_call: TRBV3-1; j_call: TRBJ2-3; cdr3_aa: CASSQEMGQTTDTQYF
clone_size: .; v_call: TRBV2; j_call: TRBJ2-2; cdr3_aa: CASRRLQANTGELFF
clone_size: few; v_call: TRBV28; j_call: TRBJ2-1; cdr3_aa: CASSFSFSGLYNEQFF
clone_size: few; v_call: TRBV10-3; j_call: TRBJ1-2; cdr3_aa: CAISGGQINYGYTF
clone_size: once; v_call: TRBV12-3/TRBV12-4; j_call: TRBJ2-5; cdr3_aa: CASSLAWGYRQETQYF
clone_size: few; v_call: TRBV28; j_call: TRBJ2-7; cdr3_aa: CASRTTPGTGGASGSYEQYF
clone_size: .; v_call: TRBV3-1; j_call: TRBJ2-1; cdr3_aa: CASSQSGLAGDHSYNEQFF
clone_size: .; v_call: TRBV29-1; j_call: TRBJ2-2; cdr3_aa: CSVEVKGTGELFF
clone_size: .; v_call: TRBV5-1; j_call: TRBJ2-7; cdr3_aa: CASSRTGTFEQYF
clone_size: few; v_call: TRBV29-1; j_call: TRBJ2-7; cdr3_aa: CSVSQGYEQYF
clone_size: .; v_call: TRBV12-3/TRBV12-4; j_call: TRBJ2-1; cdr3_aa: CASRSHGGLGLNEQFF
clone_size: few; v_call: TRBV20-1; j_call: TRBJ1-6; cdr3_aa: CSARDMTGNYNSPLHF
clone_size: few; v_call: TRBV20-1; j_call: TRBJ2-7; cdr3_aa: CSAREGTSPTYEQYF
clone_size: .; v_call: TRBV4-2; j_call: TRBJ1-5; cdr3_aa: CASSQEASNQPQHF
clone_size: .; v_call: TRBV18; j_call: TRBJ2-7; cdr3_aa: CASSPRAFGDEQYF
clone_size: few; v_call: TRBV5-6; j_call: TRBJ2-7; cdr3_aa: CASSLGSKEQYF
clone_size: .; v_call: TRBV7-2; j_call: TRBJ2-7; cdr3_aa: CASSLKAGGPGEQYF
clone_size: .; v_call: TRBV6-2/TRBV6-3; j_call: TRBJ2-7; cdr3_aa: CASSRDGQTSYEQYF
clone_size: few; v_call: TRBV7-9; j_call: TRBJ2-1; cdr3_aa: CASSPSRRGLADEQFF
clone_size: .; v_call: TRBV3-1; j_call: TRBJ2-3; cdr3_aa: CASSLIAVHTDTQYF
clone_size: .; v_call: TRBV11-2; j_call: TRBJ2-5; cdr3_aa: CASSLGYWRLALDETQYF
clone_size: .; v_call: TRBV5-1; j_call: TRBJ2-1; cdr3_aa: CASSPLAGGTSYNEQFF
clone_size: many; v_call: TRBV29-1; j_call: TRBJ2-5; cdr3_aa: CSVDGTSDLETQYF
clone_size: many; v_call: TRBV5-1; j_call: TRBJ2-7; cdr3_aa: CASSLGQGIAYEQYF
clone_size: .; v_call: TRBV6-5; j_call: TRBJ1-5; cdr3_aa: CASSSVALGQPQHF
clone_size: .; v_call: TRBV6-5; j_call: TRBJ1-5; cdr3_aa: CASSYSRGQPQHF
clone_size: .; v_call: TRBV6-5; j_call: TRBJ2-7; cdr3_aa: CASSYSNVGVYEQYF
clone_size: few; v_call: TRBV7-8; j_call: TRBJ2-7; cdr3_aa: CASSITDRGEQYF
clone_size: .; v_call: TRBV6-2/TRBV6-3; j_call: TRBJ2-5; cdr3_aa: CASSPWRLAGGQKGETQYF
clone_size: few; v_call: TRBV2; j_call: TRBJ2-4; cdr3_aa: CASSEFTAANIQYF
clone_size: few; v_call: TRBV28; j_call: TRBJ2-7; cdr3_aa: CASSLQGQGDHEQYF
clone_size: many; v_call: TRBV7-8; j_call: TRBJ2-4; cdr3_aa: CASSQPTGQGNIQYF
clone_size: few; v_call: TRBV10-3; j_call: TRBJ2-2; cdr3_aa: CAIRTSPGELFF
clone_size: few; v_call: TRBV2; j_call: TRBJ2-6; cdr3_aa: CASEGQASGANVLTF
clone_size: few; v_call: TRBV7-8; j_call: TRBJ2-2; cdr3_aa: CASSSGQNNPGELFF
clone_size: .; v_call: TRBV12-3/TRBV12-4; j_call: TRBJ2-1; cdr3_aa: CASCLTGNTIGSYNEQFF
clone_size: .; v_call: TRBV10-3; j_call: TRBJ2-3; cdr3_aa: CAISEYTDTQYF
clone_size: .; v_call: TRBV5-1; j_call: TRBJ2-5; cdr3_aa: CASSLVLASEETQYF
clone_size: few; v_call: TRBV12-3/TRBV12-4; j_call: TRBJ1-2; cdr3_aa: CASSLGGLSYGYTF
clone_size: once; v_call: TRBV2; j_call: TRBJ2-7; cdr3_aa: CANKRDSRLNYEQYF
clone_size: many; v_call: TRBV18; j_call: TRBJ1-5; cdr3_aa: CASSPDSNQPQHF
clone_size: few; v_call: TRBV19; j_call: TRBJ2-2; cdr3_aa: CASSRPQGTNTGELFF
clone_size: many; v_call: TRBV5-1; j_call: TRBJ2-7; cdr3_aa: CASSSGTDHSYEQYF
clone_size: .; v_call: TRBV12-3/TRBV12-4; j_call: TRBJ1-5; cdr3_aa: CASSTGGTGNYPKHF
clone_size: few; v_call: TRBV28; j_call: TRBJ2-7; cdr3_aa: CASRETGTPREQYF
clone_size: few; v_call: TRBV21-1; j_call: TRBJ2-6; cdr3_aa: CASPKWGVSGANVLTF
clone_size: few; v_call: TRBV10-3; j_call: TRBJ2-3; cdr3_aa: CAISENIDTQYF
clone_size: many; v_call: TRBV20-1; j_call: TRBJ2-7; cdr3_aa: CSVGPGTGRLKQYF
clone_size: few; v_call: TRBV7-2; j_call: TRBJ2-7; cdr3_aa: CASSPLTSGRYEQYF
clone_size: .; v_call: TRBV28; j_call: TRBJ2-5; cdr3_aa: CASSFGPTQYF
clone_size: many; v_call: TRBV5-1; j_call: TRBJ2-5; cdr3_aa: CASSLEGLNQETQYF
clone_size: .; v_call: TRBV9; j_call: TRBJ2-3; cdr3_aa: CASGAQGLAGADTQYF
clone_size: .; v_call: TRBV6-1; j_call: TRBJ2-5; cdr3_aa: CASSRAGARGQETQYF